The sequence of this T cell receptor (beta chain) was determined in a study of CD8+CD57+ T cells in acquired aplastic anemia. Study information: 3.2 ug was the average amount of DNA from sorted CD4+ and CD8+ cells. Study conclusions and caveats: Patients were compared with controls for CD8+ Simpson's diversity, and no significant difference emerged.

It was genomic DNA that served as the template for profiling TCR beta VDJ and CDR3. MiXCR was run by TCRdb on the reads, yielding one entry per CDR3 protein. The sample comprises some 150,000 distinct CDR3 sequences, around two fifths of which are singletons, and roughly 8.1% rests with the top ten. Germline values: CDR1 SGHVS, CDR2 FQNEAQ. V lost 5 bases, J lost 4 bases, and 4 bases stayed unmatched. The length of the CDR3 is 15 residues. This clonotype came up many times. Its antigen is not identified. V gene TRBV7-8 combines with J gene TRBJ2-2, with 10 nucleotides matching TRBD1. Sequencing was done on a sample of sorted CD4+, CD8+, or CD8+CD57+ T cells (not recorded which) from PBMCs. The clonotype was recovered from a human donor in good health, serving as a control. The DNA of the CDR3 is TGTGCCAGCAGCCAGACAGGGGGCAGCACCGGGGAGCTGTTTTTT. It codes for CASSQTGGSTGELFF. The full variable domain, in which reference TRBV7-8 and TRBJ2-2 provide the parts outside the CDR3, is GAGVSQSPRYKVAKRGQDVALRCDPISGHVSLFWYQQALGQGPEFLTYFQNEAQLDKSGLPSDRFFAERPEGSVSTLKIQRTQQEDSAVYLCASSQTGGSTGELFFGEGSRLTVL.